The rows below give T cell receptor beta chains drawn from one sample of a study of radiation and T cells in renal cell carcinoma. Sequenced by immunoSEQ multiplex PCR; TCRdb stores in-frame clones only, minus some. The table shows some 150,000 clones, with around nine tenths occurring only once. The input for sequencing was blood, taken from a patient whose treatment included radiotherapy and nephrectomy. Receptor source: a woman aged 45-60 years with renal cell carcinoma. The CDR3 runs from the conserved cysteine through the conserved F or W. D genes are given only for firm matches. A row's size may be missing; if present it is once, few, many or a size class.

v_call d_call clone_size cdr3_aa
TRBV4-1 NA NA CASSQSPGGGGERLGKNIQYF
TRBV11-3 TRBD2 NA CASSPGTSGRDTQYF
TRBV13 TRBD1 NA CASRGTVTAEKLFF
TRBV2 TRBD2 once CASSPSRSGGNRNEQFF
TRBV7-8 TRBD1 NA CASSLARQGDTQYF
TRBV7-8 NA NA CASSLQDSGANVLTF
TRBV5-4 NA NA CASSLQGSYNEQFF
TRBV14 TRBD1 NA CASSQNRGYGYTF
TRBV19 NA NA CASNDLGPLHF
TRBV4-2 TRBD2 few CASSQALAGGERELFF
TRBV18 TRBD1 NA CASSPGTGYSPLHF
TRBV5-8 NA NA CASSRTREQPQHF
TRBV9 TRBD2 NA CASSVDLGIAGGVNTQYF
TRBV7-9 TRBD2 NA CASSLDYASGGSTDTQYF
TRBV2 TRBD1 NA CASRADRGGSGANVLTF
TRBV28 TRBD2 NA CASTLAGVSTDTQYF
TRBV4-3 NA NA CASSQDQPGAETQYF
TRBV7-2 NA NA CASSRRQLVRVGDTQYF
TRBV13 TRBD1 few CASSRTGRQNTEAFF
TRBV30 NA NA CAWVDGAFYGYTF
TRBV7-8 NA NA CASSGHYNQPQHF
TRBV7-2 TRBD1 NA CASSRRQGPNYGYTF
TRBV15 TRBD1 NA CATSGPGTVGNTIYF
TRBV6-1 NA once CASSEAGGRSGLQPQHF
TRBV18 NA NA CASSPGAGANQPQHF
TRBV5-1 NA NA CASSSHLMNTEAFF
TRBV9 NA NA CASSVEQDGGYTF
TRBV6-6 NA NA CASSYSKGADNSPLHF
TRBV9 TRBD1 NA CASSETGGRYGYTF
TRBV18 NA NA CASSPLADEQYF
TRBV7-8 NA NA CASSSVSGGTGELFF
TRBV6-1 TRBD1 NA CATLRGLESYNEQFF
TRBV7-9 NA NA CASSPLVSPIWGQETQYF
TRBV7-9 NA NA CASSPRPETQYF
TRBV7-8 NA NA CASSLVQGPPNYGYTF
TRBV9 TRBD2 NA CASSVDTSGQETQYF
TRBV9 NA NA CASSVGAGYTF
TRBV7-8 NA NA CASSPILGNIQYF
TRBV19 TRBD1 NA CASSLSGQYTGELFF
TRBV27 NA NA CATRGSLRTDQPQHF
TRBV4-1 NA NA CASRSLLDTEAFF
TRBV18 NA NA CASSGNRKNEKLFF